This T cell receptor beta chain derives from a study of blood T cell repertoires in COVID-19. Overall study: The origin of the acute and convalescent COVID-19 samples was the United States, Italy and Spain. PBMCs, B-cell-depleted T cells, or T cells provided the cDNA or gDNA that made up the material.

Source study methods: Counts of nucleated cells, estimated from reference gene primer amplification, were obtained. Clones were sequenced by immunoSEQ multiplex PCR, and TCRdb holds only the in-frame ones, with some missing. The V and J calls and the clone size are those of that table, but D and trimming were determined from the DNA. This sample has tens of thousands of clones, with 87% found just once. The CDR3 has 14 residues. Germline V gene lookup returns CDR1 MNHEY and CDR2 SVGAGI. V lost 11 bases to trimming and J lost 1 base, with 16 bases between them. The clonotype was recovered from a human donor in a cohort sampled during active COVID-19. V is TRBV6-5 and J is TRBJ2-3, with D possibly being TRBD2 (5 bases). Specimen: peripheral blood. CDR3 protein: CASSWRPGTDTQYF. The CDR3 DNA sequence: TGTGCCTCCTCGTGGAGGCCTGGCACAGATACGCAGTATTTT.